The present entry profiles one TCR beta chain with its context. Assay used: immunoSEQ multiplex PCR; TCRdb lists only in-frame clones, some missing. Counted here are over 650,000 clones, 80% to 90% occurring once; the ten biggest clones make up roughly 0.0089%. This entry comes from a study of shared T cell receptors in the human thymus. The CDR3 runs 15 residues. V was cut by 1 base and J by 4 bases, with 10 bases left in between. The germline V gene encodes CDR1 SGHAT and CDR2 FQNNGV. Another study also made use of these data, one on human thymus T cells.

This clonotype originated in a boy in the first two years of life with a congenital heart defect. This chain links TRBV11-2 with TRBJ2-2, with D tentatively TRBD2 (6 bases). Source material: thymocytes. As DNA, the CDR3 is TGTGCCAGCAGCTTAGTTGGAGGGTCCACCGGGGAGCTGTTTTTT. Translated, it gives CASSLVGGSTGELFF.